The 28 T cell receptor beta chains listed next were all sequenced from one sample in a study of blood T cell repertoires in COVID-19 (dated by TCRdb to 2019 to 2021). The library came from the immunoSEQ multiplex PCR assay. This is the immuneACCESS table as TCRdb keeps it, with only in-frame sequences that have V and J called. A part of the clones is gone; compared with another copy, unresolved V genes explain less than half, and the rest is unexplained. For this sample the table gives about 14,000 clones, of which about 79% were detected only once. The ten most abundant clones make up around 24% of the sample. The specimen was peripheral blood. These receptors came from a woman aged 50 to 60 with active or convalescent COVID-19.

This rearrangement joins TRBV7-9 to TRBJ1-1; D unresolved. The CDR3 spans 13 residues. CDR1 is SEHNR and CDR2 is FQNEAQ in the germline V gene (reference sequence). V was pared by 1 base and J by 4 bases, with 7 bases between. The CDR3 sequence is CASSLGSGTEAFF. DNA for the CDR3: TGTGCCAGCAGCTTAGGGTCGGGCACTGAAGCTTTCTTT.

The CDR3 region is CSVQSVYEQYF. Here the CDR3 DNA reads TGCAGCGTTCAGTCTGTCTACGAGCAGTACTTC. The chain uses TRBV29-1 and TRBJ2-7; the D is unclear. The CDR3 has 11 residues. Germline V lookup: CDR1 SQVTM, CDR2 ANQGSEA. The ends were cut back, 5 bases at V and 3 bases at J, with 8 bases in the middle.

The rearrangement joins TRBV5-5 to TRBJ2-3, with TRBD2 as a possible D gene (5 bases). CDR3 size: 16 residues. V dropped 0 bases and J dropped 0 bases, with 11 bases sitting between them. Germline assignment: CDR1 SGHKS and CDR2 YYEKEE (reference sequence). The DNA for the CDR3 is TGTGCCAGCAGCTTGGGGACTTCAGTTAGCACAGATACGCAGTATTTT. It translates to CASSLGTSVSTDTQYF.

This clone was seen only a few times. The CDR3, as DNA: TGTGCCAGCAGCTTAGTAGCACTAATGGGTGATGGCTCCTACGAGCAGTACTTC. Its protein product is CASSLVALMGDGSYEQYF. The V gene is TRBV7-9, the J gene TRBJ2-7; D gene uncertain. CDR3 length: 18 amino acids. Trimming stripped 1 base from V and 0 bases from J, with 19 bases between. Germline-derived CDR1 and CDR2 are SEHNR and FQNEAQ (reference sequence).

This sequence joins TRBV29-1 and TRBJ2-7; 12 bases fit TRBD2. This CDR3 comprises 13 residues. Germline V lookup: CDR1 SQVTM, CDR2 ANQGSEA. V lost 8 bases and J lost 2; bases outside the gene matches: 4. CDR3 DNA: TGCAGCTTCACTAGCGGGGGGACCTACGAGCAGTACTTC. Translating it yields CSFTSGGTYEQYF.

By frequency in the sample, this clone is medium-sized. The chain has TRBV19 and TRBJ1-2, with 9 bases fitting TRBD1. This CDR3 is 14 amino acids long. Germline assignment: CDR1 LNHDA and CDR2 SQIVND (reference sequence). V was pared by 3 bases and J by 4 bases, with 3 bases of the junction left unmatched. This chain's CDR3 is CASSIGTGTYGYTF. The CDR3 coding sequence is TGTGCCAGTAGTATTGGGACAGGGACCTATGGCTACACCTTC. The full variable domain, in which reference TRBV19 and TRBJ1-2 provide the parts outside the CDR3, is DGGITQSPKYLFRKEGQNVTLSCEQNLNHDAMYWYRQDPGQGLRLIYYSQIVNDFQKGDIAEGYSVSREKKESFPLTVTSAQKNPTAFYLCASSIGTGTYGYTFGSGTRLTVV.

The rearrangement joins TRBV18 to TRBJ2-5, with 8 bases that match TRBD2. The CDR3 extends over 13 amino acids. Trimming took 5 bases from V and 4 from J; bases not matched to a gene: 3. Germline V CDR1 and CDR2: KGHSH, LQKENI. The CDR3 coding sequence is TGTGCCAGCTCAGTGAGCGGGAGAGAGACCCAGTACTTC. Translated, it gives CASSVSGRETQYF.

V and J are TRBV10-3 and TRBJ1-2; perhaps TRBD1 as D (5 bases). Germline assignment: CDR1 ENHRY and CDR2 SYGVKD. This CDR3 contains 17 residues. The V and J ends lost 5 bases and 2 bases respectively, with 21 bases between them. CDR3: CAISPQGNTIPNYGYTF. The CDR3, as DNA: TGTGCCATCAGTCCCCAGGGCAACACTATTCCCAACTATGGCTACACCTTC.

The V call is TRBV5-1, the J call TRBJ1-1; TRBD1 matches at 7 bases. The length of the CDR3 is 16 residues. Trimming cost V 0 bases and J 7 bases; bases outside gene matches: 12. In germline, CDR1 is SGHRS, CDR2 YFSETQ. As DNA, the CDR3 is TGCGCCAGCAGCTTGGGGGGGACAGCAAGGTATTATGAAGCTTTCTTT. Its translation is CASSLGGTARYYEAFF.

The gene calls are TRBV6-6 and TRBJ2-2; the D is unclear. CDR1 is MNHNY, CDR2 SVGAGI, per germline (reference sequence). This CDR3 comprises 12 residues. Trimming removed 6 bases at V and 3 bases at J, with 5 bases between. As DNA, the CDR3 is TGTGCCAGCAGCTATTACACCGGGGAGCTGTTTTTT. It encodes CASSYYTGELFF.

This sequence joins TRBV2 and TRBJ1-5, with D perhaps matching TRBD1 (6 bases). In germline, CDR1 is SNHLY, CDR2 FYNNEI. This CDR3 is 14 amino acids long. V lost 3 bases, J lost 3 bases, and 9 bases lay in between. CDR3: CASSERDTNQPQHF. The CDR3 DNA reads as TGTGCCAGCAGTGAGAGGGACACCAATCAGCCCCAGCATTTT.

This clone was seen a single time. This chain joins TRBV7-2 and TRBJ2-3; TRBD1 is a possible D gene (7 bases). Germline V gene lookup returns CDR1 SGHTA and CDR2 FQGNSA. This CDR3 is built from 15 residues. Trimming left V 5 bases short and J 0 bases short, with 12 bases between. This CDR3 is CASSQQGGSTDTQYF. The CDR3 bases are TGTGCCAGCAGCCAGCAGGGGGGAAGCACAGATACGCAGTATTTT.

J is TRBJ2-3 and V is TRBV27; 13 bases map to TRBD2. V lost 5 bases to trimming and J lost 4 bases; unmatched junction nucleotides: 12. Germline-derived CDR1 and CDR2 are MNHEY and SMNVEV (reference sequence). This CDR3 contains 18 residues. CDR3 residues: CASSGGTSGMFGADTQYF. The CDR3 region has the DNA TGTGCCAGCAGTGGGGGGACTAGCGGGATGTTTGGTGCAGATACGCAGTATTTT.

CDR3 bases: TGCGCCAGCAGCTTCCGGACCGGGACAGGGTGGGAGAATGAGCAGTTCTTC. Protein sequence: CASSFRTGTGWENEQFF. This chain links TRBV5-1 with TRBJ2-1; 9 bases agree with TRBD1. Trimming took 2 bases from V and 7 from J; bases not matched to a gene: 13. Germline-derived CDR1 and CDR2 are SGHRS and YFSETQ. The CDR3 spans 17 residues. The full variable domain, rest sourced from reference TRBV5-1 and TRBJ2-1, is KAGVTQTPRYLIKTRGQQVTLSCSPISGHRSVSWYQQTPGQGLQFLFEYFSETQRNKGNFPGRFSGRQFSNSRSEMNVSTLELGDSALYLCASSFRTGTGWENEQFFGPGTRLTVL.

CDR3 DNA: TGTGCCAGTAGGCCGACAGGGGAGAGGAATTCACCCCTCCACTTT. Its translation: CASRPTGERNSPLHF. This sequence joins TRBV19 and TRBJ1-6; 8 positions agree with TRBD1. CDR1 is LNHDA, CDR2 SQIVND, per germline (reference sequence). The CDR3 sequence is 15 residues long. Losses at the gene ends were 6 bases for V and 7 bases for J; bases not matched to a gene: 8.

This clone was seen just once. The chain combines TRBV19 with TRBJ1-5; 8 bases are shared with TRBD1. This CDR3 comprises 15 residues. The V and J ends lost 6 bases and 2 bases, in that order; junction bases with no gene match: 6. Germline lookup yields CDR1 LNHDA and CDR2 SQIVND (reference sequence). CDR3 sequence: CASRTTGGGNQPQHF. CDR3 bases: TGTGCCAGTAGAACAACAGGGGGTGGCAATCAGCCCCAGCATTTT.

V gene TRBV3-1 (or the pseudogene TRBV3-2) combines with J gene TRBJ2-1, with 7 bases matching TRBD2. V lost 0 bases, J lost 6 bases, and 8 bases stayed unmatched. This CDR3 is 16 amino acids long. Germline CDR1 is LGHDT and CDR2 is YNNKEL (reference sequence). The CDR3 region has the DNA TGTGCCAGCAGCCAAGATCATAGCGGGTTTTCCAATGAGCAGTTCTTC. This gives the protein CASSQDHSGFSNEQFF.

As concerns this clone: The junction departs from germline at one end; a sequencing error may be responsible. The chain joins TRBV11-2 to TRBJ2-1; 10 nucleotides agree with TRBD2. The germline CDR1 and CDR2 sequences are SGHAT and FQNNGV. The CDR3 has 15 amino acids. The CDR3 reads CTSTSSGGAYNEQFF. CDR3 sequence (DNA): TGTACCAGCACCTCGAGCGGGGGGGCCTACAATGAGCAGTTCTTC.

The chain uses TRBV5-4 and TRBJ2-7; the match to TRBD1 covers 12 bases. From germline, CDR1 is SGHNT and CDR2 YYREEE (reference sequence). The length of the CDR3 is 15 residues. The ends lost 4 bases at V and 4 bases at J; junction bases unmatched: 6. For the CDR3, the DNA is TGTGCCAGCAGCGGGGGACAGGGGGCAGGGTACGAGCAGTACTTC. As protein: CASSGGQGAGYEQYF.

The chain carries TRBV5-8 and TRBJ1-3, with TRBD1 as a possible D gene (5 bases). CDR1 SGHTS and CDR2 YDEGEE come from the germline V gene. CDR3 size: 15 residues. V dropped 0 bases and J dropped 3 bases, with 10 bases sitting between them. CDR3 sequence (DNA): TGTGCCAGCAGCTTGGATAGGGGTGATGGAAACACCATATATTTT. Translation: CASSLDRGDGNTIYF. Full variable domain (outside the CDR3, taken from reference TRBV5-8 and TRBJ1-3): EAGVTQSPTHLIKTRGQQATLRCSPISGHTSVYWYQQALGLGLQFLLWYDEGEERNRGNFPPRFSGRQFPNYSSELNVNALELEDSALYLCASSLDRGDGNTIYFGEGSWLTVV.

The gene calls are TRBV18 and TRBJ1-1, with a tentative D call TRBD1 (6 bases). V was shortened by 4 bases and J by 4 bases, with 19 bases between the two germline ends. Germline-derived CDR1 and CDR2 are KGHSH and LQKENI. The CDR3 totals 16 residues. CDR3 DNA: TGTGCCAGCTCACTTGGACAGACCCACCGGGGCACTGAAGCTTTCTTT. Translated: CASSLGQTHRGTEAFF. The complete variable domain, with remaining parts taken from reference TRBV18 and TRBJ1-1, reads NAGVMQNPRHLVRRRGQEARLRCSPMKGHSHVYWYRQLPEEGLKFMVYLQKENIIDESGMPKERFSAEFPKEGPSILRIQQVVRGDSAAYFCASSLGQTHRGTEAFFGQGTRLTVV.

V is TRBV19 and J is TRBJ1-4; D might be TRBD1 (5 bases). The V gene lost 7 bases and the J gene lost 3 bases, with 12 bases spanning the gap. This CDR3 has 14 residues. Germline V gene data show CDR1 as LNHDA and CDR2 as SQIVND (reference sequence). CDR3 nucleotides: TGTGCCAGTACCTCAGGGTTTCCTAATGAAAAACTGTTTTTT. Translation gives CASTSGFPNEKLFF.

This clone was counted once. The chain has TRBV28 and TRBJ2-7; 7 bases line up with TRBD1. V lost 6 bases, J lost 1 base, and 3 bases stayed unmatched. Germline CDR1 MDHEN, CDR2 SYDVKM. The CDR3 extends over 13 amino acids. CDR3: CASRRQGSYEQYF. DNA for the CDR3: TGTGCCAGCAGGAGACAGGGATCCTACGAGCAGTACTTC.

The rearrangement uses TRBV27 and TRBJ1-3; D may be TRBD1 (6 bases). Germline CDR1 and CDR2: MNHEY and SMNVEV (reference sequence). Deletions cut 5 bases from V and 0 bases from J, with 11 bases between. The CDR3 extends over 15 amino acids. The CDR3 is CASSVQGFSGNTIYF. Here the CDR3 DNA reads TGTGCCAGCAGTGTCCAGGGGTTCTCTGGAAACACCATATATTTT.

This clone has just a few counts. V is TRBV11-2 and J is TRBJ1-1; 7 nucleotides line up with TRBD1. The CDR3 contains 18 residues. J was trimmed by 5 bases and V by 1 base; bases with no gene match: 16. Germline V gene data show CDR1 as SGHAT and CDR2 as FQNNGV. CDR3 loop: CASSLVTSEPRGRTEAFF. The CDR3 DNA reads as TGTGCCAGCAGCTTAGTAACCTCCGAGCCTAGGGGGCGTACTGAAGCTTTCTTT.

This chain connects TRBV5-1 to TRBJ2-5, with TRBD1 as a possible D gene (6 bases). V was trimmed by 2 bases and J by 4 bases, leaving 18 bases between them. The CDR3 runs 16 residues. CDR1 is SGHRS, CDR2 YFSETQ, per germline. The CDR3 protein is CASSFLGGQSRETQYF. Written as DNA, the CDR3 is TGCGCCAGCAGCTTTTTGGGCGGACAGAGTAGAGAGACCCAGTACTTC.

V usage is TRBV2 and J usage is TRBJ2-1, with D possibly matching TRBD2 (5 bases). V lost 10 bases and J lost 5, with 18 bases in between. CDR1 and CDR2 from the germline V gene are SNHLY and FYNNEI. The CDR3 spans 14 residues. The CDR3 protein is CATGSGSWDNEQFF. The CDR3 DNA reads TGTGCCACCGGAAGCGGTTCCTGGGACAATGAGCAGTTCTTC.

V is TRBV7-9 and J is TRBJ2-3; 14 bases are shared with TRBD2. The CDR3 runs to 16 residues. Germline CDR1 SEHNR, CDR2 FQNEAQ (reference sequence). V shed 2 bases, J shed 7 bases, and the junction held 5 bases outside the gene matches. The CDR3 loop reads CASSLRLAGGINTQYF. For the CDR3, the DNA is TGTGCCAGCAGCTTAAGACTAGCGGGAGGGATTAATACGCAGTATTTT.